The 19 T cell receptor beta chains below come from one sample, sequenced in a study of T cell responses to AZD1222 COVID-19 vaccine. The table came from immunoSEQ multiplex PCR; TCRdb's copy has only in-frame clones and leaves some out. The repertoire consists of 75,000 to 90,000 clones, with around 90% occurring once and the leading ten covering roughly 2.5%. The specimen comprised peripheral blood, sampled on day 0 of AZD1222 vaccination. These receptors were obtained from an adult in good health.

V and J are TRBV19 and TRBJ2-7; possibly TRBD2 for D (6 bases). This CDR3 is 13 amino acids long. CDR1 is LNHDA and CDR2 is SQIVND in the germline V gene (reference sequence). Trimming shortened V by 4 bases and J by 5 bases, and 12 bases separated the two germline ends. The CDR3 bases are TGTGCCAGTAGTAAGGAGGGGAGCCACGAGCAGTACTTC. This encodes CASSKEGSHEQYF.

This chain joins TRBV11-2 and TRBJ1-1; TRBD1 is a possible D gene (5 bases). V dropped 4 bases and J dropped 1 base, with 16 bases sitting between them. Germline assignment: CDR1 SGHAT and CDR2 FQNNGV. CDR3 length equals 16 residues. DNA for the CDR3: TGTGCCAGCAGCTCCCAGTCCGGGGGTACGAACACTGAAGCTTTCTTT. This gives the protein CASSSQSGGTNTEAFF.

The rearrangement links TRBV5-8 to TRBJ2-1; D remains ambiguous. The CDR3 sequence is 16 residues long. Germline values: CDR1 SGHTS, CDR2 YDEGEE. The V end lost 3 bases, the J end lost 4 bases, and 17 bases lay between the germline ends. The CDR3 DNA is TGTGCCAGCAGCTGGAAGTCTTTCTCGATTTACAATGAGCAGTTCTTC. This gives the protein CASSWKSFSIYNEQFF.

The rearrangement links TRBV7-9 to TRBJ1-1; no reliable D call. The V gene lost 7 bases and the J gene lost 0 bases, with 12 bases spanning the gap. The germline V gene has CDR1 SEHNR and CDR2 FQNEAQ (reference sequence). CDR3 size: 14 residues. The CDR3: CASNTGVLNTEAFF. DNA of the CDR3: TGTGCCAGCAACACGGGAGTGCTGAACACTGAAGCTTTCTTT.

The CDR3 nucleotides read TGTGCCAGCAGTTCAGGGGAGTACCAGCCCCAGCATTTT. Its protein product is CASSSGEYQPQHF. This sequence joins TRBV6-5 and TRBJ1-5, with a weak D call TRBD1 (6 bases). The V gene lost 4 bases and the J gene lost 7 bases, with 11 bases spanning the gap. Germline CDR1 reads MNHEY; CDR2 reads SVGAGI. The CDR3 loop spans 13 amino acids.

The chain couples TRBV4-2 to TRBJ1-4, with a tentative D call TRBD1 (6 bases). Germline CDR1 is LGHNA and CDR2 is YNFKEQ. This CDR3 contains 18 residues. Trimming took 0 bases from V and 3 from J, leaving 17 bases between them. The DNA for the CDR3 is TGTGCCAGCAGCCAAGAGGACAGAAACTTGGCGGCTAATGAAAAACTGTTTTTT. It yields the protein CASSQEDRNLAANEKLFF.

V and J are TRBV2 and TRBJ1-6; unclear D gene. Germline V gene lookup returns CDR1 SNHLY and CDR2 FYNNEI. Trimming stripped 7 bases from V and 0 bases from J, with 7 bases between. CDR3 size: 14 residues. CDR3 loop: CASTPISYNSPLHF. The CDR3 DNA reads TGTGCCAGCACCCCGATCTCCTATAATTCACCCCTCCACTTT.

Sample share makes this clone medium-sized. The chain uses TRBV24-1 and TRBJ2-1; D may be TRBD2 (5 bases). Trimming shortened V by 3 bases and J by 4 bases, and 9 bases separated the two germline ends. The CDR3 consists of 14 residues. The germline V gene encodes CDR1 KGHDR and CDR2 SFDVKD. The CDR3 region has the DNA TGTGCCACCAGTGATGGTCGGGATTACAATGAGCAGTTCTTC. This encodes CATSDGRDYNEQFF.

The chain has TRBV18 and TRBJ2-7; 8 bases are shared with TRBD1. The CDR3 contains 17 residues. The V segment lost 3 bases and the J segment 0 bases; nucleotides outside the gene matches: 10. Germline CDR1 is KGHSH and CDR2 is LQKENI. The CDR3 DNA sequence: TGTGCCAGCTCACCTTTCTCCGGACAGGGAAGCTCCTACGAGCAGTACTTC. This encodes CASSPFSGQGSSYEQYF.

Here the CDR3 reads CASSEGQSENYGYTF. CDR3 nucleotide sequence: TGTGCCAGCAGTGAGGGACAATCTGAAAACTATGGCTACACCTTC. This chain joins TRBV6-1 and TRBJ1-2; maybe TRBD1 (6 bases). There are 15 residues in the CDR3. V gave up 3 bases and J gave up 2 bases, with 13 bases separating them. Germline CDR1 reads MNHNS; CDR2 reads SASEGT.

The J gene is TRBJ2-7, the V gene TRBV11-2, with D perhaps being TRBD1 or TRBD2 (5 bases each). V was shortened by 1 base and J by 7 bases, with 17 bases between the two germline ends. The germline V gene has CDR1 SGHAT and CDR2 FQNNGV. The CDR3 is 15 amino acids. The CDR3 loop reads CASSLAGRRNGEQYF. For the CDR3, the DNA is TGTGCCAGCAGCTTAGCGGGGCGGAGAAATGGGGAGCAGTACTTC.

This chain links TRBV12-3 or TRBV12-4 with TRBJ1-5; D remains ambiguous. There are 13 residues in the CDR3. V was pared by 3 bases and J by 4 bases, with 7 bases between. CDR3 coding DNA: TGTGCCAGCAGTTTTCTGCCTAATCAGCCCCAGCATTTT. This translates into CASSFLPNQPQHF.

The chain recombines TRBV6-5 with TRBJ1-6, with TRBD1 identical over 10 bases. The J segment lost 10 bases and the V segment lost 0 bases, leaving 3 bases of the junction unmatched. The CDR3 spans 15 residues. Germline CDR1 and CDR2: MNHEY and SVGAGI. The CDR3 region has the DNA TGTGCCAGCAGTTACTCCGCGACAGGGGGCTCACCCCTCCACTTT. As protein: CASSYSATGGSPLHF.

The chain recombines TRBV29-1 with TRBJ2-7; 11 bases agree with TRBD2. V dropped 7 bases and J dropped 4; count of bases not matched to a gene: 3. Germline V gene lookup returns CDR1 SQVTM and CDR2 ANQGSEA. The CDR3 is made up of 12 amino acids. The CDR3 protein is CSAGTSGYEQYF. In DNA form, the CDR3 reads TGCAGCGCGGGGACTAGCGGTTACGAGCAGTACTTC.

The genes are TRBV19 and TRBJ1-4, with D possibly TRBD1 on 5 matching bases. CDR1 and CDR2 from the germline V gene are LNHDA and SQIVND (reference sequence). This CDR3 region has 14 residues. Trimming removed 5 bases at V and 8 bases at J, with 15 bases between. CDR3 in DNA: TGTGCCAGTAGTCGGACAATCGTCGGGGAAAAACTGTTTTTT. It translates to CASSRTIVGEKLFF.

The chain uses TRBV2 and TRBJ2-3, with unresolved D. The CDR3 spans 10 residues. Trimming removed 6 bases from V and 6 bases from J, with 4 bases in between. From germline, CDR1 is SNHLY and CDR2 FYNNEI. CDR3 DNA: TGTGCCAGCAGGGTGGATACGCAGTATTTT. This translates into CASRVDTQYF.

This chain links TRBV7-2 with TRBJ1-6; D is perhaps TRBD1 (6 bases). Germline-derived CDR1 and CDR2 are SGHTA and FQGNSA. Trimming stripped 5 bases from V and 6 bases from J, with 17 bases between. The length of the CDR3 is 16 residues. CDR3 residues: CASSEDRLLFNSPLHF. The DNA of the CDR3 is TGTGCCAGCAGCGAGGACAGATTATTATTTAATTCACCCCTCCACTTT.

This clone has just one count. The rearrangement joins TRBV19 to TRBJ1-1, with D unclear. V lost 3 bases, J lost 6 bases, and 8 bases lay in between. This CDR3 has 12 amino acids. CDR1 is LNHDA, CDR2 SQIVND, per germline (reference sequence). CDR3: CASSILGAEAFF. CDR3 bases: TGTGCCAGTAGTATTTTGGGCGCTGAAGCTTTCTTT.

This chain's CDR3 is CASSSGSDYGYTF. The CDR3 DNA reads TGTGCCAGTAGTTCCGGGAGTGACTATGGCTACACCTTC. The V and J genes are TRBV19 and TRBJ1-2; no reliable D call. Germline V lookup: CDR1 LNHDA, CDR2 SQIVND (reference sequence). The CDR3 is made up of 13 amino acids. Trimming left V 5 bases short and J 3 bases short, with 10 bases between.